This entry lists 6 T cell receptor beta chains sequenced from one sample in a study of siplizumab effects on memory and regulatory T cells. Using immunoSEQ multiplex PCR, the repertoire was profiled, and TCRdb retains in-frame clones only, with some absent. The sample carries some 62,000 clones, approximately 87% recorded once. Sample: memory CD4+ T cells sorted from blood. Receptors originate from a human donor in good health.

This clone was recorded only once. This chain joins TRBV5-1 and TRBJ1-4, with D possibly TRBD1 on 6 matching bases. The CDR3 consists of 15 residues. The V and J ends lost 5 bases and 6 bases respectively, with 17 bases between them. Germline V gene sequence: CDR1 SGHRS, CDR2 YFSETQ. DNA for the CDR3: TGCGCCAGCAGAGAAACCGGGACAAAGGATGAAAAACTGTTTTTT. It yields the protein CASRETGTKDEKLFF.

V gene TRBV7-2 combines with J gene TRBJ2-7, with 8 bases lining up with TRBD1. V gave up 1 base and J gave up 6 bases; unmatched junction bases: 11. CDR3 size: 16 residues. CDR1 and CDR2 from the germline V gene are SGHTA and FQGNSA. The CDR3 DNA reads TGTGCCAGCAGCTTAGGTCAGGGGGCTCTTAGGGGCGAGCAGTACTTC. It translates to CASSLGQGALRGEQYF.

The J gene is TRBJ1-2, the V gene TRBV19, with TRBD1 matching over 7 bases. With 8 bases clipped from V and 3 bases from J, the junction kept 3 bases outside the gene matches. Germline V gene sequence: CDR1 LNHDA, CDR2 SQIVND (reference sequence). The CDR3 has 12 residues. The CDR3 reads CASEQGYYGYTF. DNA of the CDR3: TGTGCCAGTGAACAGGGGTACTATGGCTACACCTTC.

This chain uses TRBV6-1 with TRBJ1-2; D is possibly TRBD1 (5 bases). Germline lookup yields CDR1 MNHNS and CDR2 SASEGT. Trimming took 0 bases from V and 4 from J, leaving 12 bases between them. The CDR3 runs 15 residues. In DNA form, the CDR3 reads TGTGCCAGCAGTGAAGCGGTAGCAGGGTTCTATGGCTACACCTTC. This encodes CASSEAVAGFYGYTF.

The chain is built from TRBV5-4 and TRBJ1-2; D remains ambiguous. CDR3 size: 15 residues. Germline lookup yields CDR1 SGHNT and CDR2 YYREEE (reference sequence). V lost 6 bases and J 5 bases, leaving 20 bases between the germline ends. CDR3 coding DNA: TGTGCCAGCACTATCAACGGACCCCTTGGGTATGGCTACACCTTC. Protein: CASTINGPLGYGYTF. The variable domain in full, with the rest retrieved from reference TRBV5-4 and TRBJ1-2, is ETGVTQSPTHLIKTRGQQVTLRCSSQSGHNTVSWYQQALGQGPQFIFQYYREEENGRGNFPPRFSGLQFPNYSSELNVNALELDDSALYLCASTINGPLGYGYTFGSGTRLTVV.

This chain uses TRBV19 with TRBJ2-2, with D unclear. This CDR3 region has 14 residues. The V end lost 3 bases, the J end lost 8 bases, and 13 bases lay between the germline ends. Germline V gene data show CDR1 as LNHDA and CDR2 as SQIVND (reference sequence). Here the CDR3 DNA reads TGTGCCAGTAGTATTGAGTCCTCTTGGGGGGAGCTGTTTTTT. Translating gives CASSIESSWGELFF.